This TCR beta chain was sequenced in a study of T cell clonotyping in hematopoietic cell transplantation (dated by TCRdb to the early 2020s). Describing the broader study: The study collected approximately 130 blood samples from some 35 consecutive transplant recipients and their related donors. Patient recruitment ran from late 2015 to January 2017, and follow-up continued until late 2020 or death. What the study reported, not specific to this receptor: After transplant, TCR diversity in recipients dropped, and pathologically expanded clonotypes increased progressively from day 30 to day 180. Donor and pretransplant recipient Inverse Simpson Index values predicted broader posttransplant TCR repertoire diversity. The sample size was limited, and CD4 and CD8 repertoire contributions could not be separated because cells were not sorted. Recipient repertoires showed only a small fraction of overlap with donor repertoires, and over 97% appeared de novo at the given depth.

TCR beta CDR3 regions were amplified from genomic DNA with the immunoSEQ assay, a bias-controlled multiplex PCR using V- and J-specific primers. In a second PCR step, a proprietary barcode and Illumina adapter sequences were attached to the CDR3 amplicons. An Illumina MiSeq instrument was used to sequence the CDR3 libraries. As for the authors' bioinformatics: immunoSEQ Analyzer 3.0 was used for export and quality control, with R Bioconductor and Immunarch used for downstream analyses. Only productive rearrangements within the normalized downsampled data set were used in the calculation of repertoire metrics. In the normalized cohort, clonotypes with more than 5 templates were defined as pathologically expanded. The Inverse Simpson Index was used to measure repertoire diversity. To capture all clonotypes, CMV-specificity analyses were performed on the non-normalized data set. The clones in this table, taken by TCRdb from immuneACCESS, are in-frame only. Not every clone is retained; where verified, under half of the shortfall comes from an unresolved V gene, and the cause of the rest is unknown. The V and J calls and the clone size are those of that table, but D and trimming were determined from the DNA. The sample profile shows roughly 29,000 clones; roughly 92% of them were found once. The ten largest clones add up to around a tenth of the sample.

A word on this clone: Its antigen remains undetermined. Base qualities are not recorded, but no much larger clone differs from it by a single base.

There are 15 amino acids in the CDR3, from cysteine to phenylalanine inclusive. Only the CDR3 region is kept as DNA, spanning 45 bases read in frame from base 1. From V the trimming removes 3 bases and from J it removes 3 bases, while the gene matches leave 6 bases of the junction unaccounted for. The germline V gene sets CDR1 to SGHRS and CDR2 to YFSETQ. What the time point label conveys for this sample: 100 days after allo-HCT. Blood from recipients was drawn roughly 28 days before transplant, then again at days 30, 100 and 180 after transplant. Using Nuclei Lysis Solution, genomic DNA was extracted from unfractionated peripheral blood mononuclear cells that were either fresh or cryopreserved.

Recombination joined TRBV5-1 with TRBJ2-1; the junction holds 7 bases that match TRBD1. Sequencing used PBMCs, obtained 100 days after allogeneic stem cell transplant. This TCR came from a female patient between 50 and 60 years old who had an allogeneic stem cell transplant from a related donor, so the T cells may come from the graft donor. Some clones in this sample may be carry-over from other donors' samples. CDR3 loop: CASSSDRVNYNEQFF. Here is the DNA: TGCGCCAGCAGCTCCGACAGGGTTAACTACAATGAGCAGTTCTTC.